The subject of this entry is one TCR beta chain. This entry comes from a study of blood T cell repertoires in COVID-19. Study context: From T cells, B-cell-depleted T cells, or PBMCs came the material, which was cDNA or gDNA.

Two negative PCRs, clearance, or symptom resolution had been documented for recovered Cohort 3 donors. The V and J ends lost 6 bases and 4 bases respectively, with 16 bases between them. Germline assignment: CDR1 MNHEY and CDR2 SVGAGI. The CDR3 extends over 15 amino acids. Sequencing used immunoSEQ multiplex PCR; TCRdb keeps in-frame clones, though not all of them. The sample yields around 300,000 clones, 75% to 90% seen once. The V gene is TRBV6-5, the J gene TRBJ1-5; perhaps TRBD1 as D (5 bases). Sequencing was carried out using PBMCs or T cells enriched from blood (not recorded which). The source of this sequence is a woman in her 40s who had recovered from COVID-19. For the CDR3, the DNA is TGTGCCAGCAGCACGGGGGGAGGCGGGAATCAGCCCCAGCATTTT. Translated: CASSTGGGGNQPQHF.